The 13 T cell receptor beta chains presented below share a single source sample, sequenced in a study of cytomegalovirus exposure and HLA in healthy donors. The PCR employed 60 Vbeta primers together with 13 Jbeta primers. Sequencing was performed with immunoSEQ multiplex PCR; in TCRdb, only in-frame clones are kept and a portion is missing. The table has over 150,000 clones, about 80% seen once; the top ten hold around 1.3%. Sequencing used PBMCs. Receptors were obtained from a woman aged 45-60 years in good health and CMV-seronegative.

The count of this clone is one. This rearrangement joins TRBV7-6 to TRBJ2-2; TRBD1 is a possible D gene (6 bases). The CDR3 spans 15 residues. CDR1 SGHVS and CDR2 FNYEAQ come from the germline V gene. V was trimmed by 6 bases and J by 6 bases, leaving 17 bases between them. This chain's CDR3 is CASSFSGVFSGELFF. CDR3 coding DNA: TGTGCCAGCAGTTTCTCAGGGGTTTTTTCCGGGGAGCTGTTTTTT.

The chain recombines TRBV6-4 with TRBJ2-1, with TRBD1 identical over 8 bases. CDR3 length: 18 residues. The germline V gene has CDR1 MRHNA and CDR2 SNTAGT. V shed 0 bases and J 9 bases; nucleotides not matched to a gene: 16. CDR3 DNA: TGTGCCAGCAGTGACTCGTTTTTGGGGACAGGATTAGACAGTGAGCAGTTCTTC. Its translation is CASSDSFLGTGLDSEQFF.

The V gene is TRBV5-1, the J gene TRBJ2-3, with unresolved D. Trimming cost V 1 base and J 4 bases, with 16 bases left between them. The CDR3 contains 16 residues. Germline loops: CDR1 SGHRS, CDR2 YFSETQ. CDR3 region: CASSLLGRPDADTQYF. CDR3 coding DNA: TGCGCCAGCAGCTTGTTAGGCAGGCCAGATGCAGATACGCAGTATTTT.

There are a few counts of this clone. The J gene is TRBJ2-1, the V gene TRBV2, with TRBD2 identical over 11 bases. The CDR3 is 19 amino acids. Trimming cost V 8 bases and J 1 base; bases outside gene matches: 16. Germline CDR1 and CDR2: SNHLY and FYNNEI. CDR3 coding DNA: TGTGCCAGCCTCATTTTAGGTAGCGGGAGGGCCGGATCCTACAATGAGCAGTTCTTC. Translation gives CASLILGSGRAGSYNEQFF.

This clone was seen more than once but under ten times. This chain links TRBV6-5 with TRBJ1-3, with D unclear. There are 14 residues in the CDR3. V gave up 2 bases and J gave up 1 base, with 6 bases separating them. From germline, CDR1 is MNHEY and CDR2 SVGAGI. Written as DNA, the CDR3 is TGTGCCAGCAGTTACGTCAGGTCTGGAAACACCATATATTTT. Protein sequence: CASSYVRSGNTIYF.

This clone turned up a few times. The chain is built from TRBV29-1 and TRBJ2-2; 10 positions agree with TRBD1. This CDR3 is built from 14 residues. Looked up from germline, CDR1 is SQVTM and CDR2 is ANQGSEA. The V and J ends lost 6 bases and 8 bases, in that order; junction bases with no gene match: 9. The CDR3 loop reads CSVRTGGNLGELFF. The CDR3 DNA follows: TGCAGCGTCCGGACAGGGGGAAATTTGGGGGAGCTGTTTTTT.

The chain is built from TRBV7-7 and TRBJ2-2; TRBD2 aligns across 9 bases. The CDR3 contains 17 residues. Germline assignment: CDR1 SSHAT and CDR2 FNYEAQ (reference sequence). Germline trimming cut 5 bases from V and 7 bases from J; bases unmatched to any gene: 14. The CDR3 region is CASSPGASGVLVGELFF. The CDR3, as DNA: TGTGCCAGCAGCCCAGGGGCTAGCGGGGTGTTGGTCGGGGAGCTGTTTTTT. Full variable domain (remainder filled in from reference TRBV7-7 and TRBJ2-2): GAGVSQSPRYKVTKRGQDVTLRCDPISSHATLYWYQQALGQGPEFLTYFNYEAQPDKSGLPSDRFSAERPEGSISTLTIQRTEQRDSAMYRCASSPGASGVLVGELFFGEGSRLTVL.

This clone was recorded a few times. This chain uses TRBV28 with TRBJ1-5; D not certain. Trimming took off 5 bases at V and 0 bases at J, with 8 bases between the two ends. Germline V gene data show CDR1 as MDHEN and CDR2 as SYDVKM. The CDR3 extends over 14 amino acids. CDR3 in DNA: TGTGCCAGCAGTATCACATATAGCAATCAGCCCCAGCATTTT. Protein sequence: CASSITYSNQPQHF.

V and J are TRBV6-6 and TRBJ2-5; 8 bases are a match to TRBD1. CDR1 and CDR2 from the germline V gene are MNHNY and SVGAGI (reference sequence). V dropped 4 bases and J dropped 5; count of bases not matched to a gene: 6. CDR3 length equals 14 residues. The CDR3 sequence: CASSWSGGWETQYF. CDR3 nucleotide sequence: TGTGCCAGCAGTTGGTCAGGGGGCTGGGAGACCCAGTACTTC.

The chain couples TRBV7-9 to TRBJ1-2; no reliable D call. CDR3 length: 14 amino acids. Trimming left V 1 base short and J 2 bases short, with 8 bases between. Per the germline V gene, CDR1 is SEHNR and CDR2 is FQNEAQ (reference sequence). CDR3 sequence reads: CASSLDSRNYGYTF. In DNA, the CDR3 is TGTGCCAGCAGCTTAGATTCACGGAACTATGGCTACACCTTC. The entire variable domain, with the rest obtained from reference TRBV7-9 and TRBJ1-2, is as follows: DTGVSQNPRHKITKRGQNVTFRCDPISEHNRLYWYRQTLGQGPEFLTYFQNEAQLEKSRLLSDRFSAERPKGSFSTLEIQRTEQGDSAMYLCASSLDSRNYGYTFGSGTRLTVV.

The chain employs TRBV11-1 and TRBJ1-1; 10 bases map to TRBD1. Germline V gives CDR1 SGHAT, CDR2 FQDESV (reference sequence). The CDR3 has 14 amino acids. Trimming cost V 6 bases and J 5 bases; bases outside gene matches: 6. Here the CDR3 DNA reads TGTGCCAGCAGACCCGACAGGGGGCTTACTGAAGCTTTCTTT. Translating it yields CASRPDRGLTEAFF.

CDR3 amino acids: CASSFVRGSGEQYF. CDR3 nucleotides: TGTGCCAGCAGTTTCGTCAGGGGGAGCGGCGAGCAGTACTTC. The V gene is TRBV6-5, the J gene TRBJ2-7; 7 bases fit TRBD1. The germline CDR1 and CDR2 sequences are MNHEY and SVGAGI. Trimming removed 4 bases from V and 6 bases from J; junction bases left unmatched: 9. The CDR3 has 14 amino acids.

DNA of the CDR3: TGTGCCAGCAGCCTTGGACAGGACACAGATACGCAGTATTTT. Residues: CASSLGQDTDTQYF. The chain carries TRBV9 and TRBJ2-3; TRBD1 agrees at 7 bases. The CDR3 runs to 14 residues. V shed 4 bases, J shed 2 bases, and the junction held 4 bases outside the gene matches. In germline, CDR1 is SGDLS, CDR2 YYNGEE.